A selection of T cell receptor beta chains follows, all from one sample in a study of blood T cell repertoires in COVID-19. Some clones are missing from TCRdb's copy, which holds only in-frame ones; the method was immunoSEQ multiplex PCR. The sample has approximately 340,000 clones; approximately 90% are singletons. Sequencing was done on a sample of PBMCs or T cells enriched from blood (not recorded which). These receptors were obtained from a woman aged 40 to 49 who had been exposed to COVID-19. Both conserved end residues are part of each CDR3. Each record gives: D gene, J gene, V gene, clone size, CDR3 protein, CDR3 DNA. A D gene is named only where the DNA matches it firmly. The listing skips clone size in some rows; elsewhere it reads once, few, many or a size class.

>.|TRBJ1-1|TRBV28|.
CASTTSGLSPDTEAFF
TGTGCCAGCACGACCTCAGGGCTCAGCCCGGACACTGAAGCTTTCTTT
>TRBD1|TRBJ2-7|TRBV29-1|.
CSVDRGTQGEQYF
TGCAGCGTCGACAGGGGGACCCAAGGCGAGCAGTACTTC
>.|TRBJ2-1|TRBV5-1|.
CASSLEASFNEQFF
TGCGCCAGCAGCTTGGAGGCTAGTTTCAATGAGCAGTTCTTC
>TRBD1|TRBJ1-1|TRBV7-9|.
CASSPQGQGPNTEAFF
TGTGCCAGCAGCCCCCAAGGACAGGGGCCGAACACTGAAGCTTTCTTT
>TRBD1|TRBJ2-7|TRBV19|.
CASSPYRGSDEQYF
TGTGCCAGTAGTCCCTACAGGGGATCCGACGAGCAGTACTTC
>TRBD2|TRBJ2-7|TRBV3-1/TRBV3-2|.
CASSLTSGRLYEQYF
TGTGCCAGCAGTCTGACTAGCGGGAGACTATACGAGCAGTACTTC
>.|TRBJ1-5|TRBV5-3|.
CARSLLGERQPQHF
TGTGCCAGAAGCCTACTTGGGGAGCGTCAGCCCCAGCATTTT
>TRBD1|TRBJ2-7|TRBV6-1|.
CASSLPGQLRYEQYF
TGTGCCAGCAGTTTACCGGGACAGCTTCGCTACGAGCAGTACTTC
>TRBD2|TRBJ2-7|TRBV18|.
CASSPTSGGVHEQYF
TGTGCCAGCTCACCAACAAGCGGGGGGGTTCACGAGCAGTACTTC
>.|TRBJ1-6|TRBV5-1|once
CASSLVAGAKNSPLHF
TGCGCCAGCAGCTTGGTGGCAGGGGCGAAGAATTCACCCCTCCACTTT
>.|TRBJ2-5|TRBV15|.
CATSRGAEGTETQYF
TGTGCCACCAGCAGAGGGGCGGAGGGAACAGAGACCCAGTACTTC
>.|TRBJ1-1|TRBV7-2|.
CASSTTSATGTEAFF
TGTGCCAGCAGCACGACGTCAGCTACGGGCACTGAAGCTTTCTTT
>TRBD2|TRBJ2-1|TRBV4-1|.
CASSQEGTSRPYNEQFF
TGCGCCAGCAGCCAAGAAGGGACTAGCAGGCCCTACAATGAGCAGTTCTTC
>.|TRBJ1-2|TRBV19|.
CASSPGNYGYTF
TGTGCCTCCAGCCCGGGGAACTATGGCTACACCTTC
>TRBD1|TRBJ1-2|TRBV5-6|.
CASRPLDRDGYTF
TGTGCCAGCAGACCTCTTGACAGGGACGGCTACACCTTC
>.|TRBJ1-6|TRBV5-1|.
CASSPTGLYNSPLHF
TGCGCCAGCAGCCCTACGGGTCTCTATAATTCACCCCTCCACTTT
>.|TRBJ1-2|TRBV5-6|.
CASSLGGGIYGYTF
TGTGCCAGCAGCTTGGGAGGGGGAATCTATGGCTACACCTTC
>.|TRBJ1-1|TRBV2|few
CASSVEMAGSGAFF
TGTGCCAGCAGTGTAGAGATGGCAGGTAGTGGGGCTTTCTTT
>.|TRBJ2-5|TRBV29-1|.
CSVGPGTQYF
TGCAGCGTTGGCCCCGGGACCCAGTACTTC
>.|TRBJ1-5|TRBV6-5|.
CASSHNQPQHF
TGTGCCAGCAGTCATAATCAGCCCCAGCATTTT
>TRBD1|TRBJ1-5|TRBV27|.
CASRPGQYSNQPQHF
TGTGCCAGCAGACCGGGACAGTATAGCAATCAGCCCCAGCATTTT
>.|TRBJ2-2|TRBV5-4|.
CASTLSGLTNTGELFF
TGTGCCAGCACCCTATCCGGACTAACCAACACCGGGGAGCTGTTTTTT
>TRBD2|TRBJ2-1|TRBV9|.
CASSVMGGWTEQFF
TGTGCCAGCAGCGTCATGGGGGGGTGGACGGAGCAGTTCTTC
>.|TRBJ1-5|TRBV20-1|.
CSASSLQARNQPQHF
TGCAGTGCTAGTTCGTTACAGGCTCGCAATCAGCCCCAGCATTTT
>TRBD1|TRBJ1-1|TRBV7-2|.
CASSLGTGGNTEAFF
TGTGCCAGCAGCTTAGGGACAGGGGGGAACACTGAAGCTTTCTTT